One sample yielded the 12 T cell receptor beta chains listed below, sequenced in a study of T cell changes during pregnancy in multiple sclerosis. Method: immunoSEQ multiplex PCR; TCRdb's copy keeps in-frame clones and lacks some. The sample contains under 65,000 clones, 91% of which appear only once. Here the sequenced sample was peripheral blood, taken after pregnancy. These receptors were taken from a female donor in good health, enrolled as a control in a pregnancy study.

The chain carries TRBV19 and TRBJ2-2; D possibly corresponds to TRBD2 (5 bases). The V end was cut by 10 bases, the J end by 1 base, with 13 bases between. From germline, CDR1 is LNHDA and CDR2 SQIVND (reference sequence). The CDR3 spans 14 residues. CDR3: CAISVGRNTGELFF. The CDR3 DNA follows: TGTGCCATTTCCGTTGGGAGGAACACCGGGGAGCTGTTTTTT.

The chain links TRBV5-4 to TRBJ2-7; TRBD1 might be the D (6 bases). This CDR3 comprises 15 residues. Trimming cost V 2 bases and J 2 bases, with 14 bases left between them. Germline V CDR1 and CDR2: SGHNT, YYREEE (reference sequence). CDR3 sequence: CASSFPGTRTYEQYF. The CDR3 bases are TGTGCCAGCAGCTTTCCTGGGACACGGACCTACGAGCAGTACTTC. The variable domain in full, completed from reference TRBV5-4 and TRBJ2-7, reads ETGVTQSPTHLIKTRGQQVTLRCSSQSGHNTVSWYQQALGQGPQFIFQYYREEENGRGNFPPRFSGLQFPNYSSELNVNALELDDSALYLCASSFPGTRTYEQYFGPGTRLTVT.

This chain links TRBV7-9 with TRBJ2-3, with 10 bases fitting TRBD1. This CDR3 is 18 amino acids long. V lost 4 bases, J lost 4 bases, and 14 bases stayed unmatched. CDR1 and CDR2 from the germline V gene are SEHNR and FQNEAQ (reference sequence). Written as DNA, the CDR3 is TGTGCCAGCAGCTCATGGCGGGGACAGGGGCTGGTTTCAGATACGCAGTATTTT. Residues: CASSSWRGQGLVSDTQYF.

The rearrangement joins TRBV5-1 to TRBJ2-1; 10 nucleotides align to TRBD2. The V gene end was trimmed by 0 bases and the J gene end by 4 bases; junction bases not matched to a gene: 10. CDR3 length: 18 residues. Germline CDR1 reads SGHRS; CDR2 reads YFSETQ. The DNA for the CDR3 is TGCGCCAGCAGCTTGGCTAGCGGGGGTGGACTCGGTTACAATGAGCAGTTCTTC. Translating gives CASSLASGGGLGYNEQFF.

This clone appeared a single time. V is TRBV7-2 and J is TRBJ1-1; D possibly corresponds to TRBD1 (6 bases). Germline CDR1 is SGHTA and CDR2 is FQGNSA. V gave up 0 bases and J gave up 4 bases, with 9 bases separating them. The CDR3 spans 14 residues. The CDR3 loop is CASSLAGATTEAFF. Here the CDR3 DNA reads TGTGCCAGCAGCTTAGCGGGGGCGACCACTGAAGCTTTCTTT.

This chain joins TRBV13 and TRBJ2-1; D possibly corresponds to TRBD2 (5 bases). Deletions cut 3 bases from V and 3 bases from J, with 12 bases between. CDR1 PRHDT and CDR2 FYEKMQ come from the germline V gene (reference sequence). This CDR3 has 15 amino acids. The CDR3 reads CASSFERMYYNEQFF. The CDR3 nucleotides read TGTGCCAGCAGCTTCGAGCGGATGTACTACAATGAGCAGTTCTTC. The complete variable domain, with remaining parts taken from reference TRBV13 and TRBJ2-1, reads AAGVIQSPRHLIKEKRETATLKCYPIPRHDTVYWYQQGPGQDPQFLISFYEKMQSDKGSIPDRFSAQQFSDYHSELNMSSLELGDSALYFCASSFERMYYNEQFFGPGTRLTVL.

This CDR3 is CASSLQGGTDTQYF. The CDR3 coding sequence is TGTGCCAGCAGTTTACAGGGGGGAACAGATACGCAGTATTTT. V is TRBV27 and J is TRBJ2-3; maybe TRBD1 (7 bases). This CDR3 contains 14 residues. CDR1 MNHEY and CDR2 SMNVEV come from the germline V gene (reference sequence). The germline V and J ends were trimmed by 2 bases and 3 bases, with 9 bases remaining between them.

This rearrangement joins TRBV28 to TRBJ1-1; unclear D gene. Germline V gene data show CDR1 as MDHEN and CDR2 as SYDVKM. Deletions cut 2 bases from V and 4 bases from J, with 14 bases between. The CDR3 covers 15 residues. As DNA, the CDR3 is TGTGCCAGCAGTTTACCCGCGCCCGGAGGCACTGAAGCTTTCTTT. It is translated as CASSLPAPGGTEAFF.

The rearrangement links TRBV5-4 to TRBJ1-2; maybe TRBD1 (6 bases). V gave up 5 bases and J gave up 3 bases, with 11 bases separating them. Germline V gene sequence: CDR1 SGHNT, CDR2 YYREEE (reference sequence). The CDR3 consists of 13 residues. The CDR3 sequence: CASRDSWDYGYTF. For the CDR3, the DNA is TGTGCCAGCAGGGACAGTTGGGACTATGGCTACACCTTC.

The rearrangement uses TRBV28 and TRBJ1-1; maybe TRBD1 (5 bases). V lost 4 bases and J lost 1, with 25 bases in between. This CDR3 is built from 19 residues. The germline V gene encodes CDR1 MDHEN and CDR2 SYDVKM. This CDR3 is CASSYPGVVGGGRNTEAFF. The DNA of the CDR3 is TGTGCCAGCAGTTACCCGGGGGTGGTTGGGGGAGGGAGGAACACTGAAGCTTTCTTT.

The chain uses TRBV7-2 and TRBJ1-2; D may be TRBD1 (6 bases). CDR1 is SGHTA and CDR2 is FQGNSA in the germline V gene. This CDR3 has 14 amino acids. With 4 bases removed from V and 4 bases from J, the gap between germline ends came to 13 bases. In DNA, the CDR3 is TGTGCCAGCAGCTCGGACGGACAGATCTATGGCTACACCTTC. Translated: CASSSDGQIYGYTF.

This clone was seen just once. V usage is TRBV19 and J usage is TRBJ2-1; TRBD1 is a possible D gene (5 bases). Germline V gene data show CDR1 as LNHDA and CDR2 as SQIVND (reference sequence). The CDR3 is 16 amino acids. The V end lost 0 bases, the J end lost 1 base, and 10 bases lay between the germline ends. CDR3 bases: TGTGCCAGTAGTATAGAGGGGCTCTGGTCCTACAATGAGCAGTTCTTC. Its protein is CASSIEGLWSYNEQFF.